A selection of T cell receptor beta chains follows, all from one sample in a study of T cell repertoires and HLA-DP antigens. TCRdb keeps only in-frame clones here, not all; method: immunoSEQ multiplex PCR. The sample holds about 820 clones, roughly 48% seen once. The sequenced sample consisted of alloreactive CD137+ CD4+ T cells from cultured PBMCs. The source of these receptors is a man in his fifties or sixties in good health and CMV-seronegative. The conserved cysteine and the conserved F or W are not part of the CDR3 here. D genes are given only for firm matches. Only part of the rows carry a size: once, few, many, or a class if the clone is expanded.

size: -
V: TRBV7-8
length: 11
D: -
CDR3: ASSFNLNTEAF

size: -
V: TRBV7-9
length: 14
D: TRBD1
CDR3: ASSSDRGLWIGAAF

size: -
V: TRBV7-3
length: 11
D: -
CDR3: ASSLVRQETQY

size: few
V: TRBV9
length: 12
D: -
CDR3: ASSPRGGENTIY

size: -
V: TRBV5-5
length: 14
D: TRBD2
CDR3: ASSSSGRRNTGELF

size: medium-sized
V: TRBV11-2
length: 10
D: -
CDR3: ASSTRTRTEY

size: -
V: TRBV19
length: 13
D: -
CDR3: ASSIEGLANQPQH

size: -
V: TRBV18
length: 12
D: TRBD1
CDR3: ASSPGQGGYGYT

size: large
V: TRBV7-9
length: 10
D: -
CDR3: ASSLEISGYT

size: -
V: TRBV18
length: 12
D: TRBD1
CDR3: ASSPRQGAQPQH

size: -
V: TRBV5-1
length: 13
D: -
CDR3: ASSHRDSNTDTQY

size: -
V: TRBV7-9
length: 12
D: -
CDR3: ASTREPYNSPLH

size: -
V: TRBV6-6
length: 11
D: TRBD1
CDR3: ASSRGRGNTIY

size: -
V: TRBV4-1
length: 13
D: -
CDR3: ASSQVGAGTGELF

size: -
V: TRBV6-5
length: 13
D: -
CDR3: ASSYGASSGNTIY

size: few
V: TRBV7-8
length: 12
D: TRBD2
CDR3: ASSPRTSRDTQY

size: few
V: TRBV5-8
length: 17
D: TRBD2
CDR3: ASSYGGLAGGHPQETQY

size: few
V: TRBV7-7
length: 12
D: -
CDR3: ASSPGSSYNEQF

size: -
V: TRBV5-4
length: 13
D: -
CDR3: ASSRGRDYNSPLH

size: few
V: TRBV7-6
length: 13
D: -
CDR3: ASSRAADSNEKLF

size: large
V: TRBV29-1
length: 11
D: TRBD1
CDR3: SAHRGSGTEAF

size: -
V: TRBV7-3
length: 12
D: -
CDR3: ASSLLSRVNGYT